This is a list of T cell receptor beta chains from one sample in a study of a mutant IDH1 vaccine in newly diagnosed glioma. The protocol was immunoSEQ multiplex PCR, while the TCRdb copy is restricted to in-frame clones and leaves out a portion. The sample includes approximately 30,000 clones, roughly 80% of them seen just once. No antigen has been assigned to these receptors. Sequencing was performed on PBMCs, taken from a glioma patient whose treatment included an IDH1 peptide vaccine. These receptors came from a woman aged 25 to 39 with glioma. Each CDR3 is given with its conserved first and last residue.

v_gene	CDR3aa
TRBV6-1	CASSSGTSPYEQYF
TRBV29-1	CSVGRPGTLYEQYF
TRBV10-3	CAISRNSNQPQHF
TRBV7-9	CASSLVGGGGYTF
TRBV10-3	CASSYPGEAFF
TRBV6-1	CASSAGALTEAFF
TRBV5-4	CASSTPTGNYGYTF
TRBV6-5	CASSSDRGRSGNTIYF
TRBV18	CASRGQGNNQPQHF
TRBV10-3	CAISPGTGSYSNQPQHF
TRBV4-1	CASSQGNILVQPQHF
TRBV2	CASSDPGAHQETQYF
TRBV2	CASSEALRGPLGGYTF
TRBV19	CASNDGMWDTEAFF
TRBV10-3	CASRHETPGELFF
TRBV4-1	CASSIQVNTEAFF
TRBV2	CASSELSSGGSTDTQYF
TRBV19	CASSSVTGGSYEQYF
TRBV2	CASSTGPRGSGANVLTF
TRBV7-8	CASSLTSLMSRNSPLHF
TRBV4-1	CASSPGQSRTIRTEAFF
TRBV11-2	CASSLGTTSDIQYF
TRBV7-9	CASSFGGGMSSYEQYF
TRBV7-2	CASSRLAGGRGEQYF
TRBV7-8	CASSLEGRETQYF
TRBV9	CASSSQGGGTEAFF
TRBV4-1	CASSLGGAGAPDTQYF
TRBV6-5	CASSQDRPYEQYF
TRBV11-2	CASRSWGGRNTEAFF
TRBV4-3	CASSRVGTGNYSPLHF
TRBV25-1	CASSGIDWDSMVKGYTF
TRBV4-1	CASSQDWGEKLFF
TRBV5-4	CASSLQGVNTEAFF
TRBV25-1	CASSDGTDYEQYF
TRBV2	CASSEPVGGSYNEQFF
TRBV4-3	CASSQVNPNQNEKLFF
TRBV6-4	CASSAGLPTDTQYF
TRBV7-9	CASSSRLAGNNEQFF
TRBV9	CASSPGTPIYEQYF
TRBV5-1	CASSGGQVEQYF
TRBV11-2	CASSLAPETASYEQYF